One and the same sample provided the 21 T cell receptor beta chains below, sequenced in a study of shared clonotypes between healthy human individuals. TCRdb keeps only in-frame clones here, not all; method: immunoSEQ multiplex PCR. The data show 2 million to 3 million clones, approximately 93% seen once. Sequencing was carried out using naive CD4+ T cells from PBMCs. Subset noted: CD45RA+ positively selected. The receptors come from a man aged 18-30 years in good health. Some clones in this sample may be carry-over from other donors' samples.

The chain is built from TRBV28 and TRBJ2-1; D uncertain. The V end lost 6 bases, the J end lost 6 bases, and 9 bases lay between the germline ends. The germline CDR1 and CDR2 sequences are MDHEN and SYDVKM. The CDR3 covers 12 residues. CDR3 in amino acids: CASRGLINEQFF. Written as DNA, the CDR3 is TGTGCCAGCAGGGGCCTGATCAATGAGCAGTTCTTC.

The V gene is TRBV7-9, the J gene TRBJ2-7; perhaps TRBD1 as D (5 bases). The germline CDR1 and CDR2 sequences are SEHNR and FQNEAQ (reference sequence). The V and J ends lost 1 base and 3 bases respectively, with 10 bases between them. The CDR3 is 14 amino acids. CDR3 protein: CASSLVDRNYEQYF. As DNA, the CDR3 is TGTGCCAGCAGCTTAGTCGACAGAAACTACGAGCAGTACTTC.

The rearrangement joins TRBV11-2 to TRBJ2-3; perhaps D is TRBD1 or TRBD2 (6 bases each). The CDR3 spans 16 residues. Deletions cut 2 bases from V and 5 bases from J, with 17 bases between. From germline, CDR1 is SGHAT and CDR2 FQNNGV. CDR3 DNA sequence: TGTGCCAGCAGCTTAAGGGGGGCCCTCTTTGAAGATACGCAGTATTTT. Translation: CASSLRGALFEDTQYF. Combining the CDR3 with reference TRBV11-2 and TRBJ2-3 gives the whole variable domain EAGVAQSPRYKIIEKRQSVAFWCNPISGHATLYWYQQILGQGPKLLIQFQNNGVVDDSQLPKDRFSAERLKGVDSTLKIQPAKLEDSAVYLCASSLRGALFEDTQYFGPGTRLTVL.

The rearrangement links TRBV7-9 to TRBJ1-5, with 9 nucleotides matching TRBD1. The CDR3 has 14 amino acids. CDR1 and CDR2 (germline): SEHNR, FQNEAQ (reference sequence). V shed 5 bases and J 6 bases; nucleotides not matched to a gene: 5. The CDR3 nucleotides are TGTGCCAGCAGCGAGACAGGGGGAGGTCAGCCCCAGCATTTT. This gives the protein CASSETGGGQPQHF.

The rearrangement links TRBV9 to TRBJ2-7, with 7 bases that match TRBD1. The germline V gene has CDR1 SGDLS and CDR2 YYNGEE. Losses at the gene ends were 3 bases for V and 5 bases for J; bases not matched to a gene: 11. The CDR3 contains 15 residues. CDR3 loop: CASSEQGMTRDEQYF. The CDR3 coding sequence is TGTGCCAGCAGCGAACAGGGGATGACCAGAGACGAGCAGTACTTC.

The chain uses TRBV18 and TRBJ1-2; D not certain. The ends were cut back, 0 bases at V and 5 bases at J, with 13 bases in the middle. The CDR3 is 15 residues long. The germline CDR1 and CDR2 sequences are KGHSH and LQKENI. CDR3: CASSPPVAGLYGYTF. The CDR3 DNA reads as TGTGCCAGCTCACCACCGGTCGCCGGCCTTTATGGCTACACCTTC.

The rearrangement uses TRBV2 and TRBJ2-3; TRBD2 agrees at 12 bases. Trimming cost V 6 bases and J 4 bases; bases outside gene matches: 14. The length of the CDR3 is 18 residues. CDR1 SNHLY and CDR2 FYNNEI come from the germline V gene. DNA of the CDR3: TGTGCCAGCAGGGTCGGGGCTAGCGGGAGGGCGGTCGCAGATACGCAGTATTTT. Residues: CASRVGASGRAVADTQYF.

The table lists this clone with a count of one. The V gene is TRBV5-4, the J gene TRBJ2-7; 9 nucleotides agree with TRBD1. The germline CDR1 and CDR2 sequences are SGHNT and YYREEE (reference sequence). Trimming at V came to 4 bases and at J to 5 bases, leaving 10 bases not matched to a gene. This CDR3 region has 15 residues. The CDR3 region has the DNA TGTGCCAGCAGCACCGGAACCGGGACAGGGAACGAGCAGTACTTC. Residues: CASSTGTGTGNEQYF. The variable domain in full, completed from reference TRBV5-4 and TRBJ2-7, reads ETGVTQSPTHLIKTRGQQVTLRCSSQSGHNTVSWYQQALGQGPQFIFQYYREEENGRGNFPPRFSGLQFPNYSSELNVNALELDDSALYLCASSTGTGTGNEQYFGPGTRLTVT.

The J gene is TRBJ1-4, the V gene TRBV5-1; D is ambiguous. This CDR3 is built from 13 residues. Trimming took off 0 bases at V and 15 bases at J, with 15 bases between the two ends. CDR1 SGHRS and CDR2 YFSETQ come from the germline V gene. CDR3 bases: TGCGCCAGCAGCTTGGACCAAAACTCGGGGTTGTTTTTT. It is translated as CASSLDQNSGLFF.

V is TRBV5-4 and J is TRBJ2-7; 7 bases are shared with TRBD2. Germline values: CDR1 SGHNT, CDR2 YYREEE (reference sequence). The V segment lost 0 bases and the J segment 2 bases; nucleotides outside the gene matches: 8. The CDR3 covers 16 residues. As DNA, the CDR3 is TGTGCCAGCAGCTTGGCCAACCCTAGCGGTACCTACGAGCAGTACTTC. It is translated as CASSLANPSGTYEQYF.

The CDR3 sequence: CASSTGQLPGEQYF. CDR3 coding DNA: TGTGCCAGCAGTACCGGACAGCTACCGGGGGAGCAGTACTTC. The V and J genes are TRBV28 and TRBJ2-7; D is perhaps TRBD1 (6 bases). This CDR3 region has 14 residues. Looked up from germline, CDR1 is MDHEN and CDR2 is SYDVKM. V was trimmed by 5 bases and J by 7 bases, leaving 18 bases between them.

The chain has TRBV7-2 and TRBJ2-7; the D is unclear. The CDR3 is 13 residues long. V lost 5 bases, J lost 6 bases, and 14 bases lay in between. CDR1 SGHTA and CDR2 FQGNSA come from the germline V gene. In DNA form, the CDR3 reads TGTGCCAGCAGCCCGGAGATAGCAGGCGAGCAGTACTTC. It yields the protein CASSPEIAGEQYF.

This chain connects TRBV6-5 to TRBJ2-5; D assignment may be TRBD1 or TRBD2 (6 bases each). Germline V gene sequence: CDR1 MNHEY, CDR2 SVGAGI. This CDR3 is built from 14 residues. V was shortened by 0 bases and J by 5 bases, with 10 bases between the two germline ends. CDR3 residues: CASSYSRGPETQYF. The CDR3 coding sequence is TGTGCCAGCAGTTACTCTCGGGGGCCTGAGACCCAGTACTTC.

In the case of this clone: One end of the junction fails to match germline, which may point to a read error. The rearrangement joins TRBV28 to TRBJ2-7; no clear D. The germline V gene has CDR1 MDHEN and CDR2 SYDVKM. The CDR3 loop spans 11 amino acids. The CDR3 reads CASSRNDGYHF. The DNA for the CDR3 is TGTGCCAGCAGCCGTAATGACGGCTACCACTTC.

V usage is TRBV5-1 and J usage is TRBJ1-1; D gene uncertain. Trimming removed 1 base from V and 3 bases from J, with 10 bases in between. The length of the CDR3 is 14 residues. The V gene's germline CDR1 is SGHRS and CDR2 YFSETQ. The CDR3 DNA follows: TGCGCCAGCAGCTTGACGGGCGCCCACACTGAAGCTTTCTTT. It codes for CASSLTGAHTEAFF.

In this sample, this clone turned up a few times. This CDR3 is CASTPGQHNEKLFF. The CDR3 bases are TGTGCCAGCACCCCGGGACAACATAATGAAAAACTGTTTTTT. The chain carries TRBV28 and TRBJ1-4, with a possible D match to TRBD1 (6 bases). Germline values: CDR1 MDHEN, CDR2 SYDVKM. The CDR3 loop spans 14 amino acids. V lost 7 bases and J 4 bases, leaving 13 bases between the germline ends.

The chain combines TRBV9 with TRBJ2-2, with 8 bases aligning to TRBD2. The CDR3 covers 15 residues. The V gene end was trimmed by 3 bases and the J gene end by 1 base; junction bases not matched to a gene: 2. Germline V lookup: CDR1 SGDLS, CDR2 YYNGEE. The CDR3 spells CASSGLAMNTGELFF. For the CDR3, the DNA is TGTGCCAGCAGCGGACTAGCGATGAACACCGGGGAGCTGTTTTTT.

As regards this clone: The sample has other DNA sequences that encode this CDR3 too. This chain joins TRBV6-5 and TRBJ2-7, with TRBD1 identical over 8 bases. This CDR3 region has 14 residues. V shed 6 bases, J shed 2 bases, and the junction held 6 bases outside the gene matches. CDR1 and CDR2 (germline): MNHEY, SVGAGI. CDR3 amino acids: CASRAGTGTYEQYF. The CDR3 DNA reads TGTGCCAGCAGAGCCGGGACAGGCACCTACGAGCAGTACTTC.

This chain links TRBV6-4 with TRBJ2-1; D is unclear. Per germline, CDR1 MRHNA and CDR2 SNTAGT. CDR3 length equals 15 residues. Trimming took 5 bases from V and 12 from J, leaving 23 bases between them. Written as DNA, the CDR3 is TGTGCCAGCAGTACTACCGAATCAGGCCGTACGGGGCAGTTCTTC. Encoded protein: CASSTTESGRTGQFF.

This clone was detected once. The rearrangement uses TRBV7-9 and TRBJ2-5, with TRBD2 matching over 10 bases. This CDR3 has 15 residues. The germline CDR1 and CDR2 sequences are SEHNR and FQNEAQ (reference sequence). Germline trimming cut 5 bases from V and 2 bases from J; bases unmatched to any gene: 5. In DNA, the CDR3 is TGTGCCAGCAGCGGTCCTAGCGGGGGTCAAGAGACCCAGTACTTC. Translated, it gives CASSGPSGGQETQYF.

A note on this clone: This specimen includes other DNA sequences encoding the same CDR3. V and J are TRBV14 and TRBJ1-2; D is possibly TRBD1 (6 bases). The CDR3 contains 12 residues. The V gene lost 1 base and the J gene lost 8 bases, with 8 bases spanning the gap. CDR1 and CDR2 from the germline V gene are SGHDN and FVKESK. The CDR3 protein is CASSQGGRGYTF. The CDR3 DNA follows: TGTGCCAGCAGCCAAGGGGGGCGCGGCTACACCTTC.